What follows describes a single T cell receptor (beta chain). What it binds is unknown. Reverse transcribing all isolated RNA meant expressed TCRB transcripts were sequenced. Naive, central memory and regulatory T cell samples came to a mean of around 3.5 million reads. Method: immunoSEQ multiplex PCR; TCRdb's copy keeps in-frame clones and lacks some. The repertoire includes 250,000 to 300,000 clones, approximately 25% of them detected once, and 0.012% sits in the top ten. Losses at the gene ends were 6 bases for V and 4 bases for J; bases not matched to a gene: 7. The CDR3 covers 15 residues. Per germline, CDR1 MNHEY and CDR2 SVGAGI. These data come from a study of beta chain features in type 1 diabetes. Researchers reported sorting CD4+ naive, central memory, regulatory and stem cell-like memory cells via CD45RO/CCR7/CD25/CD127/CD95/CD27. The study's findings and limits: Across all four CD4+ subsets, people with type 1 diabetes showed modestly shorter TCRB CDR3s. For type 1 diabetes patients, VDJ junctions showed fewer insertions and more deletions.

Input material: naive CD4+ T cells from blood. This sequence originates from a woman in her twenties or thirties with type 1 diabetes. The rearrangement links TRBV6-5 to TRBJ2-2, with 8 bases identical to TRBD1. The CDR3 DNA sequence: TGTGCCAGCAGCCCCGACAGGGGAGGCACCGGGGAGCTGTTTTTT. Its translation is CASSPDRGGTGELFF.